The present entry profiles one T cell receptor beta chain with its context. Its antigen is unknown. The junction had 4 bases not matched to a gene; V was cut back by 2 bases and J by 3 bases. Germline CDR1 reads SGHTA; CDR2 reads FQGTGA. This CDR3 spans 15 amino acids. The sample comes from a study of T-cell memory formation after mild COVID-19. About the study: For the most part, TCR clusters were specific to one donor.

Study-wide points: A subset of responding clones appeared in pre-infection memory, suggesting cross-reactive memory joined. The authors did not confirm SARS-CoV-2 specificity of second-wave clones peaking day 37. Clones contracting across day 15 to 85 had a balanced CD4/CD8 profile; later expanding clones leaned CD4+.

TCRdb passed the 5' RACE reads through MiXCR, listing each CDR3 protein once. The sample holds under 400,000 distinct CDR3 sequences, approximately 21% seen once. The receptor's source is an adult woman who had mild COVID-19 (a few samples of this study predate the infection). Cell type and time point are not known. V gene TRBV7-3 combines with J gene TRBJ2-7; 10 bases map to TRBD1. Sequenced sample: PBMCs or a T cell subset sorted from them (not recorded which). Written as DNA, the CDR3 is TGTGCCAGCAGCTTAGAGACAGGGGGCTACTACGAGCAGTACTTC. Translated, it gives CASSLETGGYYEQYF.